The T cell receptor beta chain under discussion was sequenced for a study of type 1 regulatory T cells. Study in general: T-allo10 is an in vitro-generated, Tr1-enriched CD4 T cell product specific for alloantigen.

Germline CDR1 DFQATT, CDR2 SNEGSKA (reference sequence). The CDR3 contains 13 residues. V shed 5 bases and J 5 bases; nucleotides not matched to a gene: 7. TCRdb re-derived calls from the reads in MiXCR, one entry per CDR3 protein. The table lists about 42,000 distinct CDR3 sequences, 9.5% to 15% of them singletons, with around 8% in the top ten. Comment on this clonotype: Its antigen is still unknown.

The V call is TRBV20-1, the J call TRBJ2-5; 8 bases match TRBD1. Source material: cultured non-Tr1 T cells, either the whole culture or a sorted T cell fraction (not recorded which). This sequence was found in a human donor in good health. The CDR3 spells CSAGEQGGETQYF. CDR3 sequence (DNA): TGCAGTGCTGGGGAACAGGGGGGTGAGACCCAGTACTTC.